These 18 T cell receptor beta chains were all obtained from the same sample, sequenced in a study of CD8 T cells in Susac syndrome. An amount of RNA that ranged from roughly 0.45 to 1 ug was reverse transcribed with random hexamers. TCRdb used MiXCR to reprocess the immunoSEQ multiplex PCR reads, holding one entry per CDR3 protein. Here the sample spans about 240,000 distinct CDR3 sequences, about 96% being singletons. The sequenced sample was CD4+ T cells from PBMCs. These receptors originate from a human donor with Susac syndrome.

The CDR3 nucleotides read TGCGCCAGCAGCGGACTGGTGGACACTGAAGCTTTCTTT. Translated, it gives CASSGLVDTEAFF. This chain uses TRBV5-1 with TRBJ1-1, with D unclear. Germline loops: CDR1 SGHRS, CDR2 YFSETQ. Trimming removed 4 bases from V and 3 bases from J, with 10 bases in between. The CDR3 is 13 residues long.

The J gene is TRBJ2-1, the V gene TRBV29-1; unclear D gene. Trimming left V 7 bases short and J 8 bases short, with 15 bases between. Germline CDR1 is SQVTM and CDR2 is ANQGSEA. CDR3 length: 12 residues. CDR3 bases: TGCAGCGGACATAGGGTCCTCGATGAGCAGTTCTTC. Translating it yields CSGHRVLDEQFF.

The chain links TRBV29-1 to TRBJ2-1, with TRBD1 as a possible D gene (5 bases). Germline values: CDR1 SQVTM, CDR2 ANQGSEA. V was shortened by 4 bases and J by 7 bases, with 11 bases between the two germline ends. This CDR3 is 12 amino acids long. The CDR3 is CSVVDRRNEQFF. CDR3 bases: TGCAGCGTTGTCGACAGAAGAAATGAGCAGTTCTTC.

This chain connects TRBV6-4 to TRBJ1-5; tentative D call: TRBD1 (5 bases). CDR1 is MRHNA and CDR2 is SNTAGT in the germline V gene. V lost 4 bases and J lost 7, with 11 bases in between. The CDR3 is 13 residues long. The CDR3 DNA sequence: TGTGCCAGCAGTGCCAGGGAGGGACAGCCCCAGCATTTT. Translating gives CASSAREGQPQHF.

This chain connects TRBV20-1 to TRBJ1-2; D gene uncertain. This CDR3 comprises 13 residues. Per germline, CDR1 DFQATT and CDR2 SNEGSKA (reference sequence). Deletions cut 6 bases from V and 2 bases from J, with 13 bases between. The DNA for the CDR3 is TGCAGTGCCCCGAAGGAGGGAAACTATGGCTACACCTTC. This codes for CSAPKEGNYGYTF.

The J gene is TRBJ2-3, the V gene TRBV14, with 8 bases matching TRBD1. V lost 6 bases, J lost 4 bases, and 6 bases stayed unmatched. Per germline, CDR1 SGHDN and CDR2 FVKESK. This CDR3 is built from 14 residues. The chain's CDR3 is CASSWTGIADTQYF. The CDR3 DNA reads TGTGCCAGCAGTTGGACAGGGATCGCAGATACGCAGTATTTT.

This rearrangement joins TRBV11-1 to TRBJ2-2; TRBD1 agrees at 8 bases. CDR1 and CDR2 (germline): SGHAT, FQDESV (reference sequence). The CDR3 totals 15 residues. Trimming at V came to 5 bases and at J to 3 bases, leaving 5 bases not matched to a gene. Written as DNA, the CDR3 is TGTGCCAGCAGCACCAGGACAGGGTACACCGGGGAGCTGTTTTTT. Protein sequence: CASSTRTGYTGELFF. Full variable domain (outside the CDR3, taken from reference TRBV11-1 and TRBJ2-2): EAEVAQSPRYKITEKSQAVAFWCDPISGHATLYWYRQILGQGPELLVQFQDESVVDDSQLPKDRFSAERLKGVDSTLKIQPAELGDSAMYLCASSTRTGYTGELFFGEGSRLTVL.

The genes are TRBV24-1 and TRBJ2-5; D not resolved. The CDR3 covers 13 residues. V was pared by 5 bases and J by 0 bases, with 6 bases between. Germline V lookup: CDR1 KGHDR, CDR2 SFDVKD. CDR3 DNA: TGTGCCACCAGTGGTCAGCACCAAGAGACCCAGTACTTC. Residues: CATSGQHQETQYF.

The chain couples TRBV18 to TRBJ2-2, with 9 bases aligning to TRBD1. The CDR3 has 16 residues. The J segment lost 4 bases and the V segment lost 0 bases, leaving 3 bases of the junction unmatched. CDR1 and CDR2 (germline): KGHSH, LQKENI. CDR3 sequence reads: CASSPPSTGGTGELFF. For the CDR3, the DNA is TGTGCCAGCTCACCACCCTCGACAGGGGGCACCGGGGAGCTGTTTTTT.

This chain uses TRBV12-3 or TRBV12-4 with TRBJ2-2; 7 bases match TRBD2. There are 14 residues in the CDR3. The junction had 0 bases not matched to a gene; V was cut back by 5 bases and J by 0 bases. Written as DNA, the CDR3 is TGTGCCAGCAGTACTAGCGCGAACACCGGGGAGCTGTTTTTT. Translation: CASSTSANTGELFF.

The chain is built from TRBV4-1 and TRBJ2-3; D gene unclear. V was shortened by 4 bases and J by 7 bases, with 6 bases between the two germline ends. Germline CDR1 is MGHRA and CDR2 is YSYEKL. The CDR3 runs to 11 residues. In DNA form, the CDR3 reads TGCGCCAGCAGCCTACCCTATACGCAGTATTTT. Its translation: CASSLPYTQYF.

This chain uses TRBV30 with TRBJ2-2; TRBD1 might be the D (5 bases). CDR3 size: 13 residues. Germline V gene data show CDR1 as GTSNPN and CDR2 as SVGIG (reference sequence). Trimming left V 4 bases short and J 4 bases short, with 10 bases between. The DNA for the CDR3 is TGTGCCTGGATCCAGGGTTTCACCGGGGAGCTGTTTTTT. Its translation is CAWIQGFTGELFF.

This clonotype was seen only once. The chain links TRBV4-2 to TRBJ2-3, with TRBD2 matching 12 bases. Germline V CDR1 and CDR2: LGHNA, YNFKEQ. Trimming at V came to 4 bases and at J to 6 bases, leaving 8 bases not matched to a gene. This CDR3 comprises 16 residues. CDR3 in DNA: TGTGCCAGCAGCCCCCTGACTAGCGGGAGTGGCGATACGCAGTATTTT. It encodes CASSPLTSGSGDTQYF.

V gene TRBV27 combines with J gene TRBJ2-5, with 7 bases fitting TRBD2. The germline CDR1 and CDR2 sequences are MNHEY and SMNVEV (reference sequence). Germline trimming cut 5 bases from V and 4 bases from J; bases unmatched to any gene: 13. The CDR3 is 16 residues long. CDR3 nucleotides: TGTGCCAGCAGTGCCAAGGCAGGGAGGGTGAGAGAGACCCAGTACTTC. This codes for CASSAKAGRVRETQYF.

This chain links TRBV2 with TRBJ2-5; 11 positions match TRBD1. Looked up from germline, CDR1 is SNHLY and CDR2 is FYNNEI. The J segment lost 7 bases and the V segment lost 6 bases, leaving 4 bases of the junction unmatched. The length of the CDR3 is 13 residues. The CDR3 spells CASSSGTGGTQYF. The DNA for the CDR3 is TGTGCCAGCAGCTCCGGGACAGGGGGGACCCAGTACTTC.

CDR3 loop: CASSLAPVVGEQFF. The DNA for the CDR3 is TGTGCCAGCAGCCTGGCCCCGGTGGTCGGTGAGCAGTTCTTC. V gene TRBV14 combines with J gene TRBJ2-1; D unclear. Germline CDR1 reads SGHDN; CDR2 reads FVKESK. The germline V and J ends were trimmed by 4 bases and 9 bases, with 16 bases remaining between them. This CDR3 has 14 residues.

This chain uses TRBV24-1 with TRBJ2-1, with TRBD2 matching over 12 bases. Germline V gene sequence: CDR1 KGHDR, CDR2 SFDVKD. Trimming took 5 bases from V and 8 from J; bases not matched to a gene: 3. There are 14 residues in the CDR3. DNA for the CDR3: TGTGCCACCAGTGGGACTAGCGGGACCGATGAGCAGTTCTTC. It is translated as CATSGTSGTDEQFF.

This chain connects TRBV27 to TRBJ1-5, with 9 positions matching TRBD1. Germline CDR1 reads MNHEY; CDR2 reads SMNVEV (reference sequence). The CDR3 is made up of 19 amino acids. The ends lost 10 bases at V and 1 base at J; junction bases unmatched: 20. CDR3 loop: CATRKRGRDRVNSNQPQHF. CDR3 DNA: TGTGCCACCCGGAAGAGGGGGAGGGACAGGGTGAACAGCAATCAGCCCCAGCATTTT.